The rows below give T cell receptor beta chains drawn from one sample of a study of CXCR3-negative and CXCR3-positive naive CD8 T cells. TCRdb reprocessed the 5' RACE reads and reports one entry per CDR3 protein, with no DNA. With about 98,000 distinct CDR3 sequences in the sample, the ten largest clones hold approximately 1%. The sequenced sample consisted of naive CXCR3+ CD8+ T cells from blood. Every receptor here comes from a human donor in good health. Some clones in this sample may be carry-over from other donors' samples. Both conserved end residues are part of each CDR3. Each record gives: J gene, V gene, CDR3 protein.

TRBJ2-3,TRBV29-1,CSVEHPPGGGTDTQYF
TRBJ2-3,TRBV7-3,CASSLIVGSHTDTQYF
TRBJ2-7,TRBV6-5,CASSPDTPVGSHEQYF
TRBJ2-7,TRBV20-1,CSVPWMDTRFDEQYF
TRBJ1-1,TRBV30,CAWTWGAEAFF
TRBJ2-2,TRBV13,CASSLENHLKNTGELFF
TRBJ1-6,TRBV7-9,CASSLSTGPYNSPLHF
TRBJ2-7,TRBV28,CASSWDRVHEQYF
TRBJ2-1,TRBV20-1,CSVSNRVPKPVNEQFF
TRBJ2-7,TRBV7-9,CASSLGAVPSYEQYF
TRBJ2-7,TRBV6-1,CASSGSAGTSYEQYF
TRBJ2-5,TRBV12-3/TRBV12-4,CASSLQMQETQYF
TRBJ1-1,TRBV13,CASSSTPGTMNTEAFF
TRBJ2-2,TRBV28,CASRSGTSGGVNTGELFF
TRBJ2-3,TRBV28,CASIITPRGGTSTDTQYF
TRBJ2-2,TRBV7-8,CASSLDVNTGELFF
TRBJ1-2,TRBV9,CASSAKERGSDYGYTF
TRBJ2-3,TRBV7-2,CASSAPPGLAGRGDTQYF
TRBJ2-1,TRBV28,CASSLSRVWTYNEQFF
TRBJ2-1,TRBV24-1,CATSDFPQGGNEQFF
TRBJ1-5,TRBV19,CASRALEPPQHF
TRBJ1-1,TRBV12-3/TRBV12-4,CASSFAGVGTEAFF
TRBJ1-1,TRBV6-4,CANIQGSCTEAFF
TRBJ1-1,TRBV5-1,CASSLLGGTEAFF
TRBJ2-7,TRBV29-1,CSVEGTGTSSYEQYF
TRBJ2-1,TRBV27,CASARPGPILSREQFF
TRBJ1-6,TRBV29-1,CSSHRQDSPLHF
TRBJ2-1,TRBV10-3,CAISETTGEQFF
TRBJ2-7,TRBV12-3/TRBV12-4,CASTPGHSGTYEQYF
TRBJ2-7,TRBV5-1,CASSLPGQGYEQYF
TRBJ2-1,TRBV4-1,CASSQGSGWDEQFF